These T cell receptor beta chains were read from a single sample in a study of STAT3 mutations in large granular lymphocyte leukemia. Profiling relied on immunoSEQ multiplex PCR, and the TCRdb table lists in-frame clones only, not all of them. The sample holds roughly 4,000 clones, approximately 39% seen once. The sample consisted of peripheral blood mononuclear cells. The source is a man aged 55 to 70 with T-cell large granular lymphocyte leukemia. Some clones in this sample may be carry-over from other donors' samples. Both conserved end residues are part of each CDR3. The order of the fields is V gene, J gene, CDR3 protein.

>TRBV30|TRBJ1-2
CAWSLRTGGNYGYTF
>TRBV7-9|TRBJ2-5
CASSFAGAGETQYF
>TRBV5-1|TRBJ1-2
CASSREPSYGYTF
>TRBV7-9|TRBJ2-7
CASSQGWVGEQYF
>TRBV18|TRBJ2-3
CASSPRDSGGTQYF
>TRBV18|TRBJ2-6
CASSEFGANVLTF
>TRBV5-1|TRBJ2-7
CASSSGGLLSYEQYF
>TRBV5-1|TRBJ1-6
CASSSGDSGMAPLHF
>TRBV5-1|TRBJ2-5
CASSPAGTHKETQYF
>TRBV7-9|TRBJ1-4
CATYDTRADEKLFF
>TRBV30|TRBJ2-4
CAWSLSGGAKNIQYF
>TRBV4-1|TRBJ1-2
CASSQEPVGAYGYTF